This T cell receptor (beta chain) originates from a study of regulatory T cells in long-lasting Graves disease. Study context: A definition of persistent Graves' disease required over 5 years of antithyroid drugs plus positive TSH receptor antibodies.

Turning to this clonotype: Its target is unknown. A much larger clone is a single base away; this may be a read error.

Study results and limitations: Study was limited to peripheral blood, excluding thyroid tissue. It is possible that accuracy was reduced by the small size of the sample.

Trimming removed 6 bases from V and 3 bases from J; junction bases left unmatched: 1. This CDR3 is built from 12 residues. Arm-PCR with iRepertoire HTBI primers amplified the CDR3 regions for these TCR beta libraries. TCRdb re-analysed the multiplex PCR reads in MiXCR, keeping a single row per CDR3 protein. The repertoire holds approximately 500,000 distinct CDR3 sequences, roughly 21% seen once, with less than 9% in the top ten. Time point denoted: persistent/refractory GD, antithyroid drugs over 5 years with positive TRAb. PBMCs provided the RNA from which the TCR library was made. The receptor was isolated from a female donor with Graves disease. This chain connects TRBV12-3 or TRBV12-4 to TRBJ2-5; 7 nucleotides line up with TRBD1. The sequenced sample was peripheral blood mononuclear cells (PBMCs), obtained when the disease was refractory, from a patient treated with antithyroid drugs. CDR3 in DNA: TGTGCCAGCAGGGGGACAGAAGAGACCCAGTACTTC. This codes for CASRGTEETQYF.